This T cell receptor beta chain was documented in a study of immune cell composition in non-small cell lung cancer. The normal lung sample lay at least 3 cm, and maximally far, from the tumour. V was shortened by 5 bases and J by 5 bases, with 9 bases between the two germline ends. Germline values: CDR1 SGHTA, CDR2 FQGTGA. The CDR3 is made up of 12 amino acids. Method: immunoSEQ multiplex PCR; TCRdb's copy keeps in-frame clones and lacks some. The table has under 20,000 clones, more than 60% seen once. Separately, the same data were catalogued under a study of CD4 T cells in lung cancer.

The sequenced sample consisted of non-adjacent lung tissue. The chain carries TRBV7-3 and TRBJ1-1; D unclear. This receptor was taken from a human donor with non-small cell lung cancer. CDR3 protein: CASSQGQTEAFF. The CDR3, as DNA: TGTGCCAGCAGCCAAGGCCAAACTGAAGCTTTCTTT.